This is a list of T cell receptor beta chains from one sample in a study of low-dose radiotherapy and immunotherapy resistance in tumors. TCRdb reanalysed the reads using MiXCR and keeps one entry per CDR3 protein. The sample lists more than 50,000 distinct CDR3 sequences, about 25% seen once, with less than 7.5% in the top ten. This specimen consisted of PBMCs, obtained after low-dose radiotherapy plus immunotherapy. Receptors were obtained from a male donor with prostate cancer. Each CDR3 is given with its conserved first and last residue. D genes are given only for firm matches. Some rows mark clone size as missing; the rest say once, few, many or name a class of expanded clone.

abundance	v_gene	j_gene	d_gene	CDR3nt	CDR3aa
.	TRBV20-1	TRBJ2-5	.	TGCAGTGCTAGACCCGTGACCGCGAATAGGGAGACCCAGTACTTC	CSARPVTANRETQYF
.	TRBV4-3	TRBJ2-1	TRBD1	TGCACCAGCAGCCAACAGGGGACAATGGGCTACGAGCAGTTCTTC	CTSSQQGTMGYEQFF
many	TRBV7-2	TRBJ1-5	.	TGTGCCAGCAGCTTAGACAGGTTCAATCAGCCCCAGCATTTT	CASSLDRFNQPQHF
many	TRBV6-2/TRBV6-3	TRBJ1-1	TRBD1	TGTGCCAGCAGTTACACAACGTCCCCCAGGGGGACTGAAGCTTTCTTT	CASSYTTSPRGTEAFF
many	TRBV10-3	TRBJ2-3	TRBD1	TGTGCCATCAGAAGACAGGGCTCATCCACAGATACGCAGTATTTT	CAIRRQGSSTDTQYF
many	TRBV12-3/TRBV12-4	TRBJ2-7	.	TGTGCCAGCAGTTCATCTTCAGGGCAGGCGAGCTCCTACGAGCAGTACTTC	CASSSSSGQASSYEQYF
many	TRBV20-1	TRBJ1-4	.	TGCAGTGCAGCACAGGAGACAACTAATGAAAAACTGTTTTTT	CSAAQETTNEKLFF
many	TRBV6-2/TRBV6-3	TRBJ2-3	TRBD2	TGTGCCAGCCTCCCCCGGACTAGCGGGGGGGCAGATACGCAGTATTTT	CASLPRTSGGADTQYF
many	TRBV11-2	TRBJ2-7	TRBD2	TGTGCCAGCAGCTTAGTCAGAGGTAGCGGGAGTATATACTTC	CASSLVRGSGSIYF
many	TRBV28	TRBJ2-3	TRBD2	TGTGCCAGCAGTGATCTAGCGGGGCGGGGTGATACGCAGTATTTT	CASSDLAGRGDTQYF
many	TRBV4-1	TRBJ1-1	.	TGCGCCAGCAGCCAAGACCGGGGGACTGAAGCTTTCTTT	CASSQDRGTEAFF
.	TRBV27	TRBJ1-2	.	TGTGCCAGCAGTTTTCGGTCGGGGGGCGCCTATGGCTACACCTTC	CASSFRSGGAYGYTF
few	TRBV9	TRBJ1-2	.	TGTGCCAGCAGCGTAGGTTCAGGTAGTGGCTATGGCTACACCTTC	CASSVGSGSGYGYTF
many	TRBV28	TRBJ2-7	.	TGTGCCAGCAGTTTAAAAAGGGGCTACGAGCAGTACTTC	CASSLKRGYEQYF